This TCR beta chain is from a study of glioma-infiltrating T cells. The CDR3 is 17 amino acids. Germline CDR1 and CDR2: LGHNT and FRNRAP. Trimming stripped 2 bases from V and 5 bases from J, with 21 bases between. TCR alpha and beta CDR3 regions were amplified from RNA using iRepertoire nested multiplex PCR. TCRdb recomputed calls from the multiplex PCR reads with MiXCR, one row per CDR3 protein. The sample consists of roughly 120,000 distinct CDR3 sequences, approximately 25% of them appearing once. This sequence joins TRBV12-5 and TRBJ2-5; D is possibly TRBD1 or TRBD2 (5 bases each). The receptor was isolated from a human donor with low-grade glioma or glioblastoma, undergoing nonglioma brain surgery, or in good health (not recorded which). Sequenced: glioma tissue, nonneoplastic brain tissue, or PBMCs (not recorded which). CDR3 sequence (DNA): TGTGCTAGTGGTTTGAAATACGAACCGGGACCGGCGGAGACCCAGTACTTC. Translating it yields CASGLKYEPGPAETQYF.